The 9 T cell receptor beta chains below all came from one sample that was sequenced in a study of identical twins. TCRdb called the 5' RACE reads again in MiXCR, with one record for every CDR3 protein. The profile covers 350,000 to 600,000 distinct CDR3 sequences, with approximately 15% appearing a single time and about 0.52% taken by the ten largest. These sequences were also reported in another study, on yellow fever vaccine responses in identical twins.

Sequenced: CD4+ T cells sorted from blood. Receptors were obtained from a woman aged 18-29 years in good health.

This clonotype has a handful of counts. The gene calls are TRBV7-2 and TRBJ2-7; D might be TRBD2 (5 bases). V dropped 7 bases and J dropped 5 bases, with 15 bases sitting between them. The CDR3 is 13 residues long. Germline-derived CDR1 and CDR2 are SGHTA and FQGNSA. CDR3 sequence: CASTPSEVNEQYF. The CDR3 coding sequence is TGTGCCAGCACCCCGTCGGAGGTCAACGAGCAGTACTTC. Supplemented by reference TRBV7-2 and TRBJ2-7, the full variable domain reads GAGVSQSPSNKVTEKGKDVELRCDPISGHTALYWYRQSLGQGLEFLIYFQGNSAPDKSGLPSDRFSAERTGGSVSTLTIQRTQQEDSAVYLCASTPSEVNEQYFGPGTRLTVT.

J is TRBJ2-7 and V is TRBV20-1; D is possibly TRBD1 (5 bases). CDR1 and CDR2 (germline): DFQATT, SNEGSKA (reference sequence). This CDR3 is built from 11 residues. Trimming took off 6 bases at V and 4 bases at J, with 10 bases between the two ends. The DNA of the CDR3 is TGCAGTGCGCCCGACAGATACGAGCAGTACTTC. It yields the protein CSAPDRYEQYF.

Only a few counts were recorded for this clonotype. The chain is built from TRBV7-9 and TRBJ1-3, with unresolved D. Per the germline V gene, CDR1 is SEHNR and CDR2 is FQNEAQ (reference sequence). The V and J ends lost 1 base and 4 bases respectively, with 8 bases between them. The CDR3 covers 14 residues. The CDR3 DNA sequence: TGTGCCAGCAGCTTAGGGGCGGCAGGAAACACCATATATTTT. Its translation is CASSLGAAGNTIYF.

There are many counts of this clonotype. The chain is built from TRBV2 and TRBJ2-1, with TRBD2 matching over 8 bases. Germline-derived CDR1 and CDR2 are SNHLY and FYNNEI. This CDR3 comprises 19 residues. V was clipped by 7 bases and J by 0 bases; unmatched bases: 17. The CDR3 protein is CASIPLGREDLSSYNEQFF. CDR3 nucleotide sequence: TGTGCCAGCATCCCCTTGGGGCGGGAGGACCTGAGCTCCTACAATGAGCAGTTCTTC. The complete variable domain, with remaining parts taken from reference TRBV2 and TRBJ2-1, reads EPEVTQTPSHQVTQMGQEVILRCVPISNHLYFYWYRQILGQKVEFLVSFYNNEISEKSEIFDDQFSVERPDGSNFTLKIRSTKLEDSAMYFCASIPLGREDLSSYNEQFFGPGTRLTVL.

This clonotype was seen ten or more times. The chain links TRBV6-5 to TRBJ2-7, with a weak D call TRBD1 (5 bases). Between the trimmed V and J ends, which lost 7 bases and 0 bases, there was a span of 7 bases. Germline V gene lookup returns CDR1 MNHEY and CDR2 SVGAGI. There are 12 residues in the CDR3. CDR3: CASTGNSYEQYF. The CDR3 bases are TGTGCCAGCACAGGGAACTCCTACGAGCAGTACTTC.

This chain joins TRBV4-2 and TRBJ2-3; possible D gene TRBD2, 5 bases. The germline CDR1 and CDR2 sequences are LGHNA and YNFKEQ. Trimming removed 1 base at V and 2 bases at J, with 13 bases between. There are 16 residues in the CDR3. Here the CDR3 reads CASSQGEAEHTDTQYF. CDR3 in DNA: TGTGCCAGCAGCCAAGGAGAAGCGGAGCACACAGATACGCAGTATTTT.

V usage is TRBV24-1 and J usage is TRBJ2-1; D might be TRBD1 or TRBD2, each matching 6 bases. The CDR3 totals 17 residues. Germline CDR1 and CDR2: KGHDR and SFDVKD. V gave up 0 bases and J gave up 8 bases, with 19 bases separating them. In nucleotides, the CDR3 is TGTGCCACCAGTGATTTGCGGACTACGACAGGATCCGATGAGCAGTTCTTC. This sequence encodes CATSDLRTTTGSDEQFF.

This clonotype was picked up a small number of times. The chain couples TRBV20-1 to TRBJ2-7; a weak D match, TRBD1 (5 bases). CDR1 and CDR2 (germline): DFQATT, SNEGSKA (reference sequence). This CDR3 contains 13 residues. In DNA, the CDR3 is TGCAGGGCCACCTGGGGCGGATCCTACGAGCAGTACTTC. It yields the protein CRATWGGSYEQYF.

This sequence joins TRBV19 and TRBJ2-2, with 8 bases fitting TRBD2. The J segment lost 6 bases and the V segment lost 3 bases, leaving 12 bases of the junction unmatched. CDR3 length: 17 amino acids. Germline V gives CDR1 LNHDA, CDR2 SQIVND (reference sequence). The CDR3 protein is CASSMIGAGVLAGELFF. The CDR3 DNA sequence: TGTGCCAGTAGTATGATAGGAGCGGGAGTCTTGGCCGGGGAGCTGTTTTTT.